Sequencing of this T cell receptor (beta chain) was carried out in a study of T cell clones after liver transplantation. The repertoire was sequenced with immunoSEQ multiplex PCR; TCRdb's copy has only in-frame clones and lacks some. This table holds around 110,000 clones, 90% found once. Trimming removed 2 bases from V and 3 bases from J; junction bases left unmatched: 5. CDR1 is SGHDN and CDR2 is FVKESK in the germline V gene. The CDR3 runs to 15 residues. Sequencing was performed on CD4+ T cells from blood, taken 12 months after liver transplant. The V call is TRBV14, the J call TRBJ2-5; 8 positions match TRBD2. This clonotype originated in a human patient who received a liver transplant. The graft donor may have given rise to some T cells. CDR3 sequence reads: CASSQLAGGEETQYF. The CDR3 region has the DNA TGTGCCAGCAGCCAACTAGCGGGTGGGGAAGAGACCCAGTACTTC.